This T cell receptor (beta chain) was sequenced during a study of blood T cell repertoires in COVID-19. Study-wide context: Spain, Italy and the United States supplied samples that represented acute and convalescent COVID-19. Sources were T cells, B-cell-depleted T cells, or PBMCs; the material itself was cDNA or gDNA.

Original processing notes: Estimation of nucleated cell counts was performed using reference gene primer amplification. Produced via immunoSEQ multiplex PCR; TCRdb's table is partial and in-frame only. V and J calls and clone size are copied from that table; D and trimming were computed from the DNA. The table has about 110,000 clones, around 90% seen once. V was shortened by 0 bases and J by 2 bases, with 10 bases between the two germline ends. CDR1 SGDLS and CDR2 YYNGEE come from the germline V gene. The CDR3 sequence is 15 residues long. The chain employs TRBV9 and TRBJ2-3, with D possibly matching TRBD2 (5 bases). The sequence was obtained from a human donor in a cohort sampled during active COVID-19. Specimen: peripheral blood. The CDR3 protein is CASSVGTFSTDTQYF. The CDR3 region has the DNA TGTGCCAGCAGCGTAGGGACTTTCTCCACAGATACGCAGTATTTT.